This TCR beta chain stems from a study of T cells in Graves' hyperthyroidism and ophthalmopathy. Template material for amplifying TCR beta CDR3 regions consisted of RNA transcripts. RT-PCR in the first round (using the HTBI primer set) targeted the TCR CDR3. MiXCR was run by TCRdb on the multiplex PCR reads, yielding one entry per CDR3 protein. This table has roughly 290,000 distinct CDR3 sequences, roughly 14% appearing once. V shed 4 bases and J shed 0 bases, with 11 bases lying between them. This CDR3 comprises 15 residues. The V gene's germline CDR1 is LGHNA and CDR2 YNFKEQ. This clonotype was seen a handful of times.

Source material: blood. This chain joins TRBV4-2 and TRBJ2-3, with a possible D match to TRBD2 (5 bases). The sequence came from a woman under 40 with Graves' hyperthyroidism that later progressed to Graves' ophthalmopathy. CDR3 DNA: TGTGCCAGCAGCCCCCTGGACTCCAGCACAGATACGCAGTATTTT. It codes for CASSPLDSSTDTQYF.